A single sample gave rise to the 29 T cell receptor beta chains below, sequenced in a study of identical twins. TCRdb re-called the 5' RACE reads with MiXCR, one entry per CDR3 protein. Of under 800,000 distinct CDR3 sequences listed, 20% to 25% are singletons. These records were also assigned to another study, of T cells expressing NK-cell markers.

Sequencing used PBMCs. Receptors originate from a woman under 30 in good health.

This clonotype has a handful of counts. The CDR3 DNA sequence: TGTGCCAGCAGCGCTGGGGACAGCCAATACGAGCAGTACTTC. Translating it yields CASSAGDSQYEQYF. The chain uses TRBV9 and TRBJ2-7; 7 nucleotides match TRBD1. Germline V gene sequence: CDR1 SGDLS, CDR2 YYNGEE. With V trimmed by 3 bases and J by 4 bases, 7 bases remained unmatched. The CDR3 extends over 14 amino acids.

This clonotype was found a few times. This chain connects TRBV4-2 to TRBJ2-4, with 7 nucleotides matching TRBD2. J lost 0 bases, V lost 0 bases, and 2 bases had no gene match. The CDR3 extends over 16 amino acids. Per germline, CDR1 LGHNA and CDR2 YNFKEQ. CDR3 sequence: CASSQEWGGAKNIQYF. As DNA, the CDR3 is TGTGCCAGCAGCCAAGAGTGGGGGGGAGCCAAAAACATTCAGTACTTC.

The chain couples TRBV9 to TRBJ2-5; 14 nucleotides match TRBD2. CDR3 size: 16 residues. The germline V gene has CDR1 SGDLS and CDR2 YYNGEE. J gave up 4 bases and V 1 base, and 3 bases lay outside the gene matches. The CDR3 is CASSVSGLAGGETQYF. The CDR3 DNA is TGTGCCAGCAGCGTATCCGGACTAGCGGGAGGAGAGACCCAGTACTTC.

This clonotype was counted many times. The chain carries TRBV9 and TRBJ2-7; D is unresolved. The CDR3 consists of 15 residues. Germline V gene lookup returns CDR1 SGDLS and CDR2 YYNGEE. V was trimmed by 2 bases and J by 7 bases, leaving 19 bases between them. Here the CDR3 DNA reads TGTGCCAGCAGCGTGATAGACGCGACGCTCCGTGAGCAGTACTTC. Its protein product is CASSVIDATLREQYF.

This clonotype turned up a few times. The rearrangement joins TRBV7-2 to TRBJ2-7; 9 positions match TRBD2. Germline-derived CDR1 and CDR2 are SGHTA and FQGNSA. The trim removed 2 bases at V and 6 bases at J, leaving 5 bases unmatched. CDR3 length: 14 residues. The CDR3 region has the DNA TGTGCCAGCAGCTTATCGCCTAGCGGGGCCGAGCAGTACTTC. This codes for CASSLSPSGAEQYF. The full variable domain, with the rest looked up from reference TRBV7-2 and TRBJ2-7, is GAGVSQSPSNKVTEKGKDVELRCDPISGHTALYWYRQSLGQGLEFLIYFQGNSAPDKSGLPSDRFSAERTGGSVSTLTIQRTQQEDSAVYLCASSLSPSGAEQYFGPGTRLTVT.

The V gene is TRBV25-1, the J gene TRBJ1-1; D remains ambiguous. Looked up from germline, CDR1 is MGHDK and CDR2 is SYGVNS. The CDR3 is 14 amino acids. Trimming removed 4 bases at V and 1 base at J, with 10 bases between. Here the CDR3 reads CASSAYQENTEAFF. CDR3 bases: TGTGCCAGCAGTGCATACCAGGAGAACACTGAAGCTTTCTTT.

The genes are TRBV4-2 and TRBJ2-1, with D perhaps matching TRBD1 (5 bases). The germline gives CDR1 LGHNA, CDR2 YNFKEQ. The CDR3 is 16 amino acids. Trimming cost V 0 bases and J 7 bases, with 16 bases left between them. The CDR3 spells CASSQDYQGPLNEQFF. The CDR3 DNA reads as TGTGCCAGCAGCCAAGATTATCAGGGTCCGCTAAATGAGCAGTTCTTC.

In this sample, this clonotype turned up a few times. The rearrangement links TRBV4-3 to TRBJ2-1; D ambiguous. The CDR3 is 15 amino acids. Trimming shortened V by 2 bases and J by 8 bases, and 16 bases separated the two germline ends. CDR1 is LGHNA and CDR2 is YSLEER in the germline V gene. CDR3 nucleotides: TGCGCCAGCAGCCAAACGTCGGTAGCCCCCGATGAGCAGTTCTTC. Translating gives CASSQTSVAPDEQFF.

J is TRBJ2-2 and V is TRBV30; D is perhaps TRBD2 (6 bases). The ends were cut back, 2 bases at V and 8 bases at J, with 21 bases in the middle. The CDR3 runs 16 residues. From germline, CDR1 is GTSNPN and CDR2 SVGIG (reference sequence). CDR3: CAWSWIRERRLGELFF. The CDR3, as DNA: TGTGCCTGGAGTTGGATTCGGGAGCGGAGATTGGGGGAGCTGTTTTTT.

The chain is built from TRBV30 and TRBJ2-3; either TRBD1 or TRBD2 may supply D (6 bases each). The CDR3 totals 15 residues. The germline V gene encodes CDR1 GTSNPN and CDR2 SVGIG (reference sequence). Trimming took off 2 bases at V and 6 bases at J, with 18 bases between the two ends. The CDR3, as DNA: TGTGCCTGGAGTAAGGGGGGTATCGAAATGGATACGCAGTATTTT. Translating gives CAWSKGGIEMDTQYF.

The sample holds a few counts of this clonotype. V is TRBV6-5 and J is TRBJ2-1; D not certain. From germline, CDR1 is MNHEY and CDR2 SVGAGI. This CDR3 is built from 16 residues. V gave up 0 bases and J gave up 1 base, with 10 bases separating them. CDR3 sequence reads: CASSYSIADSYNEQFF. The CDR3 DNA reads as TGTGCCAGCAGTTACTCGATAGCTGATTCCTACAATGAGCAGTTCTTC.

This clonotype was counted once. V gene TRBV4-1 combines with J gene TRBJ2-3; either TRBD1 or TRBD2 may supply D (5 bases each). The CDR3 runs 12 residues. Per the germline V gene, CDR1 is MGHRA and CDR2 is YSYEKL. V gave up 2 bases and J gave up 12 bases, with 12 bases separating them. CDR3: CASSQWGTDQYF. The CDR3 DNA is TGCGCCAGCAGCCAATGGGGGACGGACCAGTATTTT.

The CDR3: CASSLGIAGVGNEQFF. CDR3 sequence (DNA): TGCGCCAGCAGCTTGGGTATTGCGGGAGTAGGTAATGAGCAGTTCTTC. The V gene is TRBV5-1, the J gene TRBJ2-1; 7 nucleotides align to TRBD2. V was clipped by 0 bases and J by 7 bases; unmatched bases: 10. The germline CDR1 and CDR2 sequences are SGHRS and YFSETQ. The CDR3 is 16 residues long.

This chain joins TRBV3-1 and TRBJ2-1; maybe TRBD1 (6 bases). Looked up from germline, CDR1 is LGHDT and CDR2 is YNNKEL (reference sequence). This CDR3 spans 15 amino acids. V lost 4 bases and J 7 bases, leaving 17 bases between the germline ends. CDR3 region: CASSLDRTSSNEQFF. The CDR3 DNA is TGTGCCAGCAGCCTTGACAGGACCTCTTCGAATGAGCAGTTCTTC.

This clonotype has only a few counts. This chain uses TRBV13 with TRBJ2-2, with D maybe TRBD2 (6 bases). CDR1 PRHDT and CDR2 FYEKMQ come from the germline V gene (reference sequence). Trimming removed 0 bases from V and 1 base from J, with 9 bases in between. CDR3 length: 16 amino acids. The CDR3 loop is CASSLGGGENTGELFF. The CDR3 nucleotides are TGTGCCAGCAGCTTAGGCGGCGGGGAGAACACCGGGGAGCTGTTTTTT.

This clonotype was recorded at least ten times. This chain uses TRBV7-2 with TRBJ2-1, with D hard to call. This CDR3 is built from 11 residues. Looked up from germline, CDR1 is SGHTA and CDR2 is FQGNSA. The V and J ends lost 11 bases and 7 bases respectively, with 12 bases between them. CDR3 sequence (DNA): TGTGCCTCAACGGTGATGAATGAGCAGTTCTTC. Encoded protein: CASTVMNEQFF.

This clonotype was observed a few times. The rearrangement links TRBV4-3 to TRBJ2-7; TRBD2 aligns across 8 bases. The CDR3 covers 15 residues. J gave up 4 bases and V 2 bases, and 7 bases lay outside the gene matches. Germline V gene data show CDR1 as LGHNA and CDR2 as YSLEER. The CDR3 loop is CASSQSGSDLYEQYF. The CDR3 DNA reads TGCGCCAGCAGCCAAAGCGGGAGCGACCTATACGAGCAGTACTTC.

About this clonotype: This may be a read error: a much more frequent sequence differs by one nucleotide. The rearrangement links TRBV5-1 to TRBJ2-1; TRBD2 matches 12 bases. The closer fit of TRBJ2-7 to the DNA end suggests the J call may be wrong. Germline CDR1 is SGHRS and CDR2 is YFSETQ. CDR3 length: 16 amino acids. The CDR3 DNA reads TGCGCCAGCAGCATCGGGACTAGCGGGTCCTACAATGAGCAGTACTTC. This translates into CASSIGTSGSYNEQYF.

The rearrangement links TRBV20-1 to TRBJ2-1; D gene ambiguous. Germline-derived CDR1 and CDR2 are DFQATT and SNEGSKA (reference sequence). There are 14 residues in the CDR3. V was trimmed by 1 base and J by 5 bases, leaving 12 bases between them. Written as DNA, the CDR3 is TGCAGTGCTAGAGTGCCCCTGAGCCACAATGAGCAGTTCTTC. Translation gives CSARVPLSHNEQFF.

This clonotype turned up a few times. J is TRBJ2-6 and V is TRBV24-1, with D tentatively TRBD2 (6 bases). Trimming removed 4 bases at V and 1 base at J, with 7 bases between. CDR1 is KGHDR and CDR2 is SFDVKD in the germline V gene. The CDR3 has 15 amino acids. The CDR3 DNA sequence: TGTGCCACCAGTGAAGGAGGGTCTGGGGCCAACGTCCTGACTTTC. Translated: CATSEGGSGANVLTF.

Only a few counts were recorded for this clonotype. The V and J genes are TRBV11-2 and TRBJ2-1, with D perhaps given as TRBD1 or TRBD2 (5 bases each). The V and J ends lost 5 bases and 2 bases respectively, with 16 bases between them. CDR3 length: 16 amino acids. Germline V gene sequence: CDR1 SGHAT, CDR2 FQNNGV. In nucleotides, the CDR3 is TGTGCCAGCAGCCCAACCGGGACGCCAGCCTACAATGAGCAGTTCTTC. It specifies CASSPTGTPAYNEQFF.

The CDR3 DNA reads as TGTGCCAGCAGCTGGGACAGGGCGGGGGCCAACGTCCTGACTTTC. It codes for CASSWDRAGANVLTF. V and J are TRBV7-2 and TRBJ2-6; 9 bases line up with TRBD1. Per the germline V gene, CDR1 is SGHTA and CDR2 is FQGNSA. Trimming cost V 4 bases and J 4 bases; bases outside gene matches: 2. CDR3 length: 15 amino acids.

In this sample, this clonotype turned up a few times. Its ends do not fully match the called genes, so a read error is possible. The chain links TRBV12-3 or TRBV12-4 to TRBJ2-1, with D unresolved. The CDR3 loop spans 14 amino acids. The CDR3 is CASSLSYSDNEQFF. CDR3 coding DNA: TGTGCCAGCAGTTTGAGCTACTCCGACAATGAGCAGTTCTTC.

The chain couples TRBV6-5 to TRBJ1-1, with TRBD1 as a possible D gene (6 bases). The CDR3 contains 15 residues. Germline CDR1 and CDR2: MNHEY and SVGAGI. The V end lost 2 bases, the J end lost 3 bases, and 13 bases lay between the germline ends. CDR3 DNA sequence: TGTGCCAGCAGTTACGGGGGCAGACCCTACACTGAAGCTTTCTTT. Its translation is CASSYGGRPYTEAFF.

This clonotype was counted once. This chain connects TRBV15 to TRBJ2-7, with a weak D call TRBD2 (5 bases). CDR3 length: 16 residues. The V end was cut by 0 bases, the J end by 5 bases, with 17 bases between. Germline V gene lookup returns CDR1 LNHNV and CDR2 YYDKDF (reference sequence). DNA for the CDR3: TGTGCCACCAGCAGAGATCTTCGGGGTGGGTCCCACGAGCAGTACTTC. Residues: CATSRDLRGGSHEQYF. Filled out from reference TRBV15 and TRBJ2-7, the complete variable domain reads DAMVIQNPRYQVTQFGKPVTLSCSQTLNHNVMYWYQQKSSQAPKLLFHYYDKDFNNEADTPDNFQSRRPNTSFCFLDIRSPGLGDTAMYLCATSRDLRGGSHEQYFGPGTRLTVT.

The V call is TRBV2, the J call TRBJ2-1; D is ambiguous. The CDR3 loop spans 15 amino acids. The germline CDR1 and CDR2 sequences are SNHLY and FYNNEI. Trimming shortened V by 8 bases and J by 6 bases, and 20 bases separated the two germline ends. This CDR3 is CASVSSSSLGNEQFF. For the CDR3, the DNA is TGTGCCAGCGTATCGTCCAGTTCTTTAGGCAATGAGCAGTTCTTC.

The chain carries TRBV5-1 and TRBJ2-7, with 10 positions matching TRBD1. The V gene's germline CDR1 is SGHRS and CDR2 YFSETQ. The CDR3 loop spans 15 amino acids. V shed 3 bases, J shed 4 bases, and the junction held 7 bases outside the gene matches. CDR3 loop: CASSSRDRGKYEQYF. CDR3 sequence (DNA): TGCGCCAGCAGCTCCCGGGACAGGGGAAAATACGAGCAGTACTTC.

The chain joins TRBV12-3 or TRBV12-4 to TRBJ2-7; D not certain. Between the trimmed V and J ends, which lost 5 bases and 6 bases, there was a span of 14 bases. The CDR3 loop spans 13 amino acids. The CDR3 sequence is CASSPLLAAEQYF. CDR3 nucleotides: TGTGCCAGCAGTCCCCTCCTCGCAGCCGAGCAGTACTTC.

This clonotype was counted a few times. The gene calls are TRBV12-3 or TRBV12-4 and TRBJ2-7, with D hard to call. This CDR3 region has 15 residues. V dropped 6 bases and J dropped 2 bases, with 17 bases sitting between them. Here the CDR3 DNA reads TGTGCCAGCAGCCCCGATCGCCGGGTTCCCTACGAGCAGTACTTC. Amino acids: CASSPDRRVPYEQYF.